The clone carrying this T cell receptor (beta chain) was found once. The antigen is not known. The length of the CDR3 is 15 residues. Trimming took off 1 base at V and 4 bases at J, with 13 bases between the two ends. Looked up from germline, CDR1 is MGHRA and CDR2 is YSYEKL. The data derive from a study of radiotherapy plus CTLA-4 blockade in lung cancer. Study results and limitations: An expansion of tumor-derived TCR clones occurred in blood after radiotherapy plus ipilimumab.

The protocol was immunoSEQ multiplex PCR, while the TCRdb copy is restricted to in-frame clones and leaves out a portion. Of 32,000 or so clones in the sample, about 69% were seen once. Focal radiation plus CTLA-4 blockade with ipilimumab was given to patients with chemo-refractory metastatic non-small-cell lung cancer. This clonotype was obtained from a human donor with non-small cell lung cancer that progressed on radiotherapy plus ipilimumab. Sequencing was performed on peripheral blood, taken from a patient treated with radiotherapy plus ipilimumab. The chain recombines TRBV4-1 with TRBJ1-1, with D perhaps matching TRBD1 (5 bases). CDR3: CASSQGRGGSTEAFF. The CDR3 DNA reads TGCGCCAGCAGCCAAGGTCGGGGGGGTAGCACTGAAGCTTTCTTT.